Detailed here is one T cell receptor (beta chain). Its specificity is unknown. CDR1 and CDR2 from the germline V gene are GTSNPN and SVGIG (reference sequence). Trimming took 3 bases from V and 12 from J; bases not matched to a gene: 7. CDR3 size: 11 residues. The data were taken from a study of cytomegalovirus exposure and HLA in healthy donors. Findings of the study overall: Most TCR sequences were uncommon, yet certain public TCRs appeared in many donors. Presence/absence analyses rested on an assumption that sequencing depth was roughly uniform across donors.

PCR involved 60 Vbeta and 13 Jbeta primers. The table came from immunoSEQ multiplex PCR; TCRdb's copy has only in-frame clones and leaves some out. The sample has 180,000 or so clones; the top ten hold roughly 0.7%. The chain uses TRBV30 and TRBJ1-1, with TRBD1 matching over 7 bases. Input material: PBMCs. This TCR came from a boy aged 5 to 17 in good health and CMV-seronegative. This CDR3 is CAWRTGPLSFF. In nucleotides, the CDR3 is TGTGCCTGGAGGACAGGGCCTCTGTCTTTCTTT. Full variable domain (outside the CDR3, taken from reference TRBV30 and TRBJ1-1): SQTIHQWPATLVQPVGSPLSLECTVEGTSNPNLYWYRQAAGRGLQLLFYSVGIGQISSEVPQNLSASRPQDRQFILSSKKLLLSDSGFYLCAWRTGPLSFFGQGTRLTVV.